The rows below give T cell receptor beta chains drawn from one sample of a study of blood T cells in healthy people across ages. TCRdb re-derived calls from the 5' RACE reads in MiXCR, one entry per CDR3 protein. The sample contains over a million distinct CDR3 sequences, 42% of which appear only once. Sequencing input: blood. Receptors originate from a woman aged 18 to 35 in good health. Each CDR3 is given with its conserved first and last residue. The D gene is left open where the match is weak. A clone size is listed for some rows: how often the clone was seen (once, few, many), or a class if it is expanded.

clone_size d_call j_call v_call cdr3_aa cdr3_nt
. TRBD1 TRBJ1-1 TRBV12-3/TRBV12-4 CASSRQGPGLEAFF TGTGCCAGCAGTCGACAGGGGCCAGGTTTAGAAGCTTTCTTT
. . TRBJ1-6 TRBV18 CASSPTPPGTGDSPLHF TGTGCCAGCTCACCAACCCCCCCGGGCACGGGGGATTCACCCCTCCACTTT
. TRBD2 TRBJ2-1 TRBV9 CASSVVAGGQIDANEQFF TGTGCCAGCAGCGTAGTAGCGGGAGGTCAAATCGATGCGAATGAGCAGTTCTTC
few . TRBJ2-5 TRBV14 CASSQTLETQYF TGTGCCAGCAGCCAAACTCTGGAGACCCAGTACTTC
. . TRBJ2-3 TRBV7-7 CASSRASGTDTQYF TGTGCCAGCAGCCGCGCCTCCGGGACAGATACGCAGTATTTT
. . TRBJ2-5 TRBV5-1 CASLGELIQETQYF TGCGCCAGCCTGGGGGAGCTTATCCAAGAGACCCAGTACTTC
. TRBD1 TRBJ1-1 TRBV12-5 CASVFRQGMNTEAFF TGTGCTAGTGTCTTTCGACAGGGAATGAACACTGAAGCTTTCTTT
. TRBD1 TRBJ1-1 TRBV7-9 CASSSNTDRVNTEAFF TGTGCCAGCAGTTCAAATACGGACAGGGTGAACACTGAAGCTTTCTTT
many . TRBJ1-1 TRBV5-1 CASSSGSTEAFF TGTGCCAGCAGCTCTGGATCCACTGAAGCTTTCTTT
. . TRBJ2-5 TRBV10-3 CAISEAQKETQYF TGTGCCATCAGTGAGGCCCAGAAAGAGACCCAGTACTTC
many . TRBJ2-2 TRBV5-1 CASSLGTLNTGELFF TGCGCCAGCAGCTTGGGGACTCTTAACACCGGGGAGCTGTTTTTT
few . TRBJ2-7 TRBV5-6 CASSQDQFLIYEQYF TGTGCCAGCAGTCAGGACCAATTTCTGATCTACGAGCAGTACTTC
. TRBD2 TRBJ2-4 TRBV6-2/TRBV6-3 CASSPGTSGRRAAKNIQYF TGTGCCAGCAGCCCCGGGACTAGCGGCCGAAGGGCGGCCAAAAACATTCAGTACTTC